Following are 25 T cell receptor beta chains from one sample sequenced in a study of kidney transplant recipient with SARS-CoV-2 infection (dated by TCRdb to the early 2020s). The run used an Illumina MiSeq. The public reads were reanalyzed by TCRdb: fastp trimming at Q25, MiXCR alignment, in-frame beta chains only. Rows merge per CDR3 protein into single entries with the most common DNA and genes. The sample table contains fewer than 250,000 distinct CDR3 sequences; only one count was recorded for under 35% of them. The ten largest clonotypes hold more than 6.5% of the sample. The sample's time point label is to be understood as: pre-pandemic baseline sample and day 111 after first positive SARS-CoV-2 test. The sequenced sample was a blood sample, obtained at baseline and on roughly day 120 from a kidney transplant recipient. The receptors stem from a male patient in his thirties who had COVID-19 and was a kidney transplant recipient. A transplant means some T cells may be of graft donor rather than patient origin.

This clonotype was counted a few times. Being one base from a much bigger clone, this may be a read error. This chain joins TRBV3-1 and TRBJ1-2; D is undetermined. V shed 5 bases and J shed 4 bases, with 23 bases lying between them. Germline V CDR1 and CDR2: LGHDT, YNNKEL (reference sequence). The CDR3 totals 17 residues. CDR3 in DNA: TGTGCCAGCAGCAACATACGCACCCTTCGAAAGACCTATGGCTACACCTTC. It encodes CASSNIRTLRKTYGYTF. The complete variable domain, with remaining parts taken from reference TRBV3-1 and TRBJ1-2, reads DTAVSQTPKYLVTQMGNDKSIKCEQNLGHDTMYWYKQDSKKFLKIMFSYNNKELIINETVPNRFSPKSPDKAHLNLHINSLELGDSAVYFCASSNIRTLRKTYGYTFGSGTRLTVV.

Turning to this clonotype: This may come from a read error, since a much larger clone is one base off. The chain carries TRBV5-6 and TRBJ2-1; the match to TRBD2 covers 10 bases. The V segment lost 0 bases and the J segment 7 bases; nucleotides outside the gene matches: 10. The CDR3 length is 17 residues. CDR1 and CDR2 from the germline V gene are SGHDT and YYEEEE. The CDR3 coding sequence is TGTGCCAGCAGCTTGGTTTCTAGCGGGAGCCTCAGAAATGAGCAGTTCTTC. It translates to CASSLVSSGSLRNEQFF.

This clonotype was seen ten or more times. This chain connects TRBV5-1 to TRBJ2-2; TRBD1 might be the D (5 bases). V lost 7 bases and J 3 bases, leaving 16 bases between the germline ends. Germline V gene lookup returns CDR1 SGHRS and CDR2 YFSETQ. The CDR3 has 15 residues. The CDR3 DNA reads as TGCGCCAGCTCCGGTCGGCAGGGCGACACCGGGGAGCTGTTTTTT. This sequence encodes CASSGRQGDTGELFF.

This clonotype was observed at least ten times. The genes are TRBV28 and TRBJ2-1; TRBD1 aligns across 10 bases. The CDR3 runs to 16 residues. V gave up 6 bases and J gave up 7 bases; unmatched junction bases: 12. The germline CDR1 and CDR2 sequences are MDHEN and SYDVKM. The CDR3 here is CASRPSTGGLGNEQFF. In nucleotides, the CDR3 is TGTGCCAGCAGACCTTCGACAGGGGGCCTCGGTAATGAGCAGTTCTTC.

This clonotype was observed many times. The genes are TRBV19 and TRBJ2-7; D ambiguous. In germline, CDR1 is LNHDA, CDR2 SQIVND (reference sequence). The CDR3 is made up of 14 amino acids. Trimming left V 5 bases short and J 1 base short, with 12 bases between. For the CDR3, the DNA is TGTGCCAGTAGTGCCTCGGACGAGTCCTACGAGCAGTACTTC. It encodes CASSASDESYEQYF.

The sample holds many counts of this clonotype. This chain uses TRBV10-2 with TRBJ1-2; D unclear. CDR3 length: 17 residues. Trimming stripped 3 bases from V and 4 bases from J, with 21 bases between. Germline V gene data show CDR1 as WSHSY and CDR2 as SAAADI. The CDR3 bases are TGCGCCAGCAGTGACCCCAGCACTTCTAGAAAGACCTATGGCTACACCTTC. Translating it yields CASSDPSTSRKTYGYTF.

As concerns this clonotype: This may arise from a read error, as a much more abundant clone is one base away. The chain has TRBV6-5 and TRBJ1-4; D ambiguous. This CDR3 is built from 14 residues. The germline V gene has CDR1 MNHEY and CDR2 SVGAGI. CDR3 protein: CAGSDPDRPEKLFF. The CDR3 DNA sequence: TGTGCCGGCAGCGATCCGGACCGTCCTGAAAAACTGTTTTTT.

The V call is TRBV20-1, the J call TRBJ2-7; the D gene is possibly TRBD2 (6 bases). With 4 bases removed from V and 0 bases from J, the gap between germline ends came to 16 bases. In germline, CDR1 is DFQATT, CDR2 SNEGSKA (reference sequence). The CDR3 is 15 residues long. The CDR3 sequence: CSAKSGSSYSYEQYF. CDR3 DNA: TGCAGTGCTAAGAGCGGGTCCTCTTACTCCTACGAGCAGTACTTC.

This clonotype has only a few counts. This chain connects TRBV3-1 to TRBJ2-3; TRBD2 agrees at 14 bases. The trim removed 4 bases at V and 3 bases at J, leaving 9 bases unmatched. This CDR3 is built from 18 residues. The germline V gene has CDR1 LGHDT and CDR2 YNNKEL (reference sequence). The CDR3 DNA sequence: TGTGCCAGCAGCCGTAGACTAGCGGGGGGGCCGGGTACAGATACGCAGTATTTT. This gives the protein CASSRRLAGGPGTDTQYF.

A note on this clonotype: A read error may explain this, as a much larger clone is one base away. The J gene is TRBJ2-5, the V gene TRBV3-1; D uncertain. The CDR3 has 17 amino acids. Germline V CDR1 and CDR2: LGHDT, YNNKEL (reference sequence). Trimming pared 5 bases from V and 5 bases from J, leaving 24 bases between. CDR3 sequence reads: CASSRGNPISFPETQYF. The DNA of the CDR3 is TGTGCCAGCAGCAGAGGCAATCCCATTTCTTTCCCTGAGACCCAGTACTTC.

This clonotype has ten or more counts. The J gene is TRBJ1-1, the V gene TRBV6-4, with D perhaps matching TRBD1 (6 bases). The CDR3 is made up of 13 amino acids. Germline V gene lookup returns CDR1 MRHNA and CDR2 SNTAGT. Trimming removed 1 base from V and 7 bases from J, with 10 bases in between. CDR3 loop: CASSDLAGVEAFF. CDR3 nucleotide sequence: TGTGCCAGCAGTGACTTGGCAGGGGTTGAAGCTTTCTTT.

This clonotype appeared many times. The rearrangement links TRBV18 to TRBJ2-7; perhaps TRBD1 as D (5 bases). With 3 bases removed from V and 2 bases from J, the gap between germline ends came to 8 bases. CDR1 and CDR2 (germline): KGHSH, LQKENI. The CDR3 extends over 13 amino acids. This CDR3 is CASSPRQTYEQYF. CDR3 nucleotide sequence: TGTGCCAGCTCACCTCGACAGACCTACGAGCAGTACTTC.

A remark on this clonotype: This may come from a read error, since a much larger clone is one base off. The gene calls are TRBV7-6 and TRBJ1-3, with D maybe TRBD1 (5 bases). The CDR3 contains 14 residues. Germline CDR1 and CDR2: SGHVS and FNYEAQ. V gave up 7 bases and J gave up 1 base, with 11 bases separating them. CDR3 in amino acids: CASNPDSSGNTIYF. The CDR3 nucleotides are TGTGCCAGCAACCCCGACAGTTCTGGAAACACCATATATTTT.

On this clonotype: This may be a read error, as it is one base from a much larger clone. V gene TRBV6-2 or TRBV6-3 combines with J gene TRBJ1-2; D remains ambiguous. Per the germline V gene, CDR1 is MNHEY and CDR2 is SVGEGT. This CDR3 has 17 amino acids. Here the CDR3 DNA reads TGTGCCAGCAGTAAAACACACTGCATCGGAAAGACCTATGGCCACACCTTC. Translating gives CASSKTHCIGKTYGHTF.

A word on this clonotype: A much larger clone lies one base from this, so it may be a read error. The J gene is TRBJ2-3, the V gene TRBV7-9, with D perhaps matching TRBD2 (6 bases). The better agreement between TRBJ2-1 and the DNA end casts doubt on the J call. The CDR3 contains 16 residues. Germline V gene data show CDR1 as SEHNR and CDR2 as FQNEAQ (reference sequence). CDR3 coding DNA: TGTGCCAGCAGCTTCGAGGAGGGCCGGTTCTACAATGGGCAGTTCTTC. It translates to CASSFEEGRFYNGQFF.

Details on this clonotype: A much larger clone sits a single nucleotide away, making a read error possible. This chain joins TRBV25-1 and TRBJ2-3; the D call may be TRBD1 or TRBD2 (5 bases each). Trimming left V 4 bases short and J 10 bases short, with 12 bases between. The CDR3 totals 12 residues. Germline V gene lookup returns CDR1 MGHDK and CDR2 SYGVNS. The DNA of the CDR3 is TGTGCCAGCAGTGGAGGGGAGCTCGCGCAGTATTTT. This gives the protein CASSGGELAQYF.

This clonotype occurred many times. CDR3 coding DNA: TGCGCCAGCAGACGGACAGGGGAGGGTACTGAAGCTTTCTTT. Translating it yields CASRRTGEGTEAFF. This rearrangement joins TRBV5-1 to TRBJ1-1, with 9 positions matching TRBD1. V shed 5 bases and J 5 bases; nucleotides not matched to a gene: 7. This CDR3 region has 14 residues. Per the germline V gene, CDR1 is SGHRS and CDR2 is YFSETQ.

The chain joins TRBV5-4 to TRBJ2-3, with 7 bases fitting TRBD1. Germline V gives CDR1 SGHNT, CDR2 YYREEE (reference sequence). Unmatched junction bases numbered 14, after V lost 3 bases and J lost 4 bases. CDR3 size: 17 residues. The CDR3 coding sequence is TGTGCCAGCAGCTCCCCTGGGGGCGACCAGGGGGCAGATACGCAGTATTTT. It codes for CASSSPGGDQGADTQYF.

In the case of this clonotype: A much larger clone is a single base away; this may be a read error. The final CDR3 position lacks the conserved phenylalanine or tryptophan, pointing to a likely read error. This chain connects TRBV4-1 to TRBJ2-6; unclear D gene. CDR1 and CDR2 (germline): MGHRA, YSYEKL. This CDR3 is built from 14 residues. The V end was cut by 4 bases, the J end by 4 bases, with 8 bases between. CDR3 residues: CASSRTSGANVLTS. The DNA of the CDR3 is TGCGCCAGCAGCCGAACATCGGGGGCCAACGTCCTGACTTCC.

To note about this clonotype: This is likely a read error, given that the CDR3 carries no conserved phenylalanine or tryptophan at its end. This chain joins TRBV11-1 and TRBJ2-1; TRBD2 matches at 9 bases. Judging by the DNA end, TRBJ2-5 fits better; the J call may be wrong. Germline CDR1 SGHAT, CDR2 FQDESV (reference sequence). The CDR3 totals 15 residues. The CDR3 DNA follows: TGTGCCAGCAGCCCCGCGGGAGGGGGCAGGGAGACCCAGTACCTC. Its translation: CASSPAGGGRETQYL.

In its sample, this clonotype was seen many times. The V and J genes are TRBV12-5 and TRBJ1-2; tentatively, D is TRBD1 (5 bases). The ends were cut back, 5 bases at V and 4 bases at J, with 23 bases in the middle. Germline CDR1 LGHNT, CDR2 FRNRAP. The CDR3 has 17 amino acids. Written as DNA, the CDR3 is TGTGCTAGTGGTGCACCGCGTTTGCAGGGAAAGACCTATGGCTACACCTTC. This codes for CASGAPRLQGKTYGYTF.

There are a few counts of this clonotype. This chain uses TRBV12-3 or TRBV12-4 with TRBJ2-3; D perhaps matches TRBD2 (5 bases). V was clipped by 3 bases and J by 1 base, with 14 bases between them. The CDR3 has 16 amino acids. The CDR3 is CASSFVGGSRTDTQYF. CDR3 DNA: TGTGCCAGCAGTTTTGTTGGCGGGTCCCGCACAGATACGCAGTATTTT.

This clonotype was counted a single time. A single base separates this from a much larger clone, so it may be a read error. J is TRBJ2-3 and V is TRBV21-1. TRBV21-1 is tagged as a pseudogene. The CDR3 length is 17 residues. The CDR3 loop is CASRESVATAMQDTQYF. CDR3 nucleotides: TGTGCCAGCAGAGAGAGCGTAGCTACAGCCATGCAAGATACGCAGTATTTT.

For this clonotype: A much more abundant neighbour one base away suggests this may be a read error. The chain recombines TRBV7-9 with TRBJ1-5; D may be TRBD1 (5 bases). Germline-derived CDR1 and CDR2 are SEHNR and FQNEAQ (reference sequence). Trimming removed 3 bases from V and 7 bases from J, with 16 bases in between. CDR3 length: 15 residues. Here the CDR3 DNA reads TGTGCCAGCAGCTTGGTCGGGGGGGGGGACCAGCCCCAGCATTTT. Encoded protein: CASSLVGGGDQPQHF.

This clonotype was counted at least ten times. This chain links TRBV7-7 with TRBJ1-2; TRBD1 aligns across 8 bases. The CDR3 has 16 amino acids. The junction had 8 bases not matched to a gene; V was cut back by 5 bases and J by 0 bases. The germline CDR1 and CDR2 sequences are SSHAT and FNYEAQ (reference sequence). CDR3 loop: CASSPLTGVANYGYTF. The CDR3 DNA sequence: TGTGCCAGCAGCCCATTGACAGGGGTAGCTAACTATGGCTACACCTTC.